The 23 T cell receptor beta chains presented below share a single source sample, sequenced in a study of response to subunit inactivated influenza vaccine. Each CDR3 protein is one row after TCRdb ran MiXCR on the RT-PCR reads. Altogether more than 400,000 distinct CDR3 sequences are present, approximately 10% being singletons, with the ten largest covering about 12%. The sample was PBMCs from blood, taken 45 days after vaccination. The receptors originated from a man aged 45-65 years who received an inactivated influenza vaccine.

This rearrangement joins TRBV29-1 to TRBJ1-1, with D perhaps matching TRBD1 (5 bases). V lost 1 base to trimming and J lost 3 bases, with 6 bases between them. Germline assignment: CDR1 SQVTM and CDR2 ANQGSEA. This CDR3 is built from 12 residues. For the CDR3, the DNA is TGCAGCGTTGAAGGAGGGGACACTGAAGCTTTCTTT. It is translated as CSVEGGDTEAFF. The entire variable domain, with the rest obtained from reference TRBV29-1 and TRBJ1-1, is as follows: SAVISQKPSRDICQRGTSLTIQCQVDSQVTMMFWYRQQPGQSLTLIATANQGSEATYESGFVIDKFPISRPNLTFSTLTVSNMSPEDSSIYLCSVEGGDTEAFFGQGTRLTVV.

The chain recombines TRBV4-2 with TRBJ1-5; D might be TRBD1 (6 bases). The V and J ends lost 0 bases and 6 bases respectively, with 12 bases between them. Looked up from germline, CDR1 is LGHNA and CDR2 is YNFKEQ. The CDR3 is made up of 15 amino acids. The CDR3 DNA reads TGTGCCAGCAGCCAAGATAGGGGGTCCGGTCAGCCCCAGCATTTT. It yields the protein CASSQDRGSGQPQHF.

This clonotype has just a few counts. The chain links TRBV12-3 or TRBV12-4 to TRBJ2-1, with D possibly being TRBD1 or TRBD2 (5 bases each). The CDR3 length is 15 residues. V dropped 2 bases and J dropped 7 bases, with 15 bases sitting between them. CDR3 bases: TGTGCCAGCAGTTTACCCCAAGCCGGGGCGAATGAGCAGTTCTTC. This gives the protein CASSLPQAGANEQFF.

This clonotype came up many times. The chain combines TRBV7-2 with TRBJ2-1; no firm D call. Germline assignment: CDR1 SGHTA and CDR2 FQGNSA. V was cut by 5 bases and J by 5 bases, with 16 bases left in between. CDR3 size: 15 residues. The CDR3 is CASSQSRNWNNEQFF. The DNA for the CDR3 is TGTGCCAGCAGCCAATCGCGAAACTGGAACAATGAGCAGTTCTTC.

CDR3 amino acids: CASSQGAIVRGADTQYF. The CDR3 coding sequence is TGTGCCAGCAGCCAAGGCGCAATAGTCAGGGGCGCAGATACGCAGTATTTT. J is TRBJ2-3 and V is TRBV3-1; possible D gene TRBD1, 6 bases. Per the germline V gene, CDR1 is LGHDT and CDR2 is YNNKEL (reference sequence). CDR3 size: 17 residues. V gave up 1 base and J gave up 4 bases, with 18 bases separating them.

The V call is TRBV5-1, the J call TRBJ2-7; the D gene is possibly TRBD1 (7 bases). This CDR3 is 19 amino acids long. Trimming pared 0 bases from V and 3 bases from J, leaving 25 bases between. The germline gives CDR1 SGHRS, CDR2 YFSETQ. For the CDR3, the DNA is TGCGCCAGCAGCTTGGCGGTCCGTTGGAGGGGACAGAGGAGCTACGAGCAGTACTTC. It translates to CASSLAVRWRGQRSYEQYF.

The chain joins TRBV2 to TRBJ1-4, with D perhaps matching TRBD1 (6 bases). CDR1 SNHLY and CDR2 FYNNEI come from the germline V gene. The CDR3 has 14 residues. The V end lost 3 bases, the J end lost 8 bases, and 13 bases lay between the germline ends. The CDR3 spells CASSEEGVGEKLFF. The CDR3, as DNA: TGTGCCAGCAGTGAGGAGGGGGTGGGCGAAAAACTGTTTTTT.

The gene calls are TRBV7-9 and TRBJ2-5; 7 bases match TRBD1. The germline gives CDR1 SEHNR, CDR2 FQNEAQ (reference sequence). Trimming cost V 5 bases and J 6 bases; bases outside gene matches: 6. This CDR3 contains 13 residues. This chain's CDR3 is CASSEQGLKTQYF. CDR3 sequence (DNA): TGTGCCAGCAGCGAACAGGGGCTTAAGACCCAGTACTTC.

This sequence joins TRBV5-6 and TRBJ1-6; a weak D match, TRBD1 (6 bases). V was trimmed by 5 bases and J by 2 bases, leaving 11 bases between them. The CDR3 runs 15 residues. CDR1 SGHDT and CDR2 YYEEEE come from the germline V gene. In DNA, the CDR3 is TGTGCCAGCAGAGCTCGGACAGCCTATAATTCACCCCTCCACTTT. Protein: CASRARTAYNSPLHF. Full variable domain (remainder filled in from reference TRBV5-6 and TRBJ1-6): DAGVTQSPTHLIKTRGQQVTLRCSPKSGHDTVSWYQQALGQGPQFIFQYYEEEERQRGNFPDRFSGHQFPNYSSELNVNALLLGDSALYLCASRARTAYNSPLHFGNGTRLTVT.

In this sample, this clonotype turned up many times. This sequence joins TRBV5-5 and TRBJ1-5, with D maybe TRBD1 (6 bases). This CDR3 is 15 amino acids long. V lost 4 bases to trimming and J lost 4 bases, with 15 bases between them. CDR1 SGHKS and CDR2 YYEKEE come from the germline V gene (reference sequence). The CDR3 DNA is TGTGCCAGCAGCGGCGGGGGGCTGCCGAATCAGCCCCAGCATTTT. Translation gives CASSGGGLPNQPQHF.

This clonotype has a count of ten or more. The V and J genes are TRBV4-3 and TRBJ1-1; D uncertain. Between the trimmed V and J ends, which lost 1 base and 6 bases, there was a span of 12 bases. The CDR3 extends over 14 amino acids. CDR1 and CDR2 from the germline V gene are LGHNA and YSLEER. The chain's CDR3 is CASSQGSEVSEAFF. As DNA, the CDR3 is TGCGCCAGCAGCCAAGGGTCAGAGGTTTCTGAAGCTTTCTTT.

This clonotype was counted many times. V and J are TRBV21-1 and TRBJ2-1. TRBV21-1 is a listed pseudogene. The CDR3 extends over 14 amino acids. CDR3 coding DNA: TGTGCCAGCAGCACTGACCTGGTTGGGAATGAGCAGTTCTTC. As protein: CASSTDLVGNEQFF.

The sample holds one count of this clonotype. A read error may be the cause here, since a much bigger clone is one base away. The CDR3 is CASSQAVSTSGGAHEQFF. CDR3 nucleotides: TGCGCCAGCAGCCAAGCAGTGTCGACTAGCGGGGGGGCTCATGAGCAGTTCTTC. The V call is TRBV4-3, the J call TRBJ2-1, with 14 bases aligning to TRBD2. The V and J ends lost 1 base and 8 bases, in that order; junction bases with no gene match: 10. CDR3 size: 18 residues. Germline V gene lookup returns CDR1 LGHNA and CDR2 YSLEER.

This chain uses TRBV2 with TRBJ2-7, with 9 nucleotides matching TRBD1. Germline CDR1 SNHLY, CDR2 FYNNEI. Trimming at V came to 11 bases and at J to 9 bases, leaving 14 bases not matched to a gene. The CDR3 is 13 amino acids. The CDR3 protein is CAGRRDRVGVQYF. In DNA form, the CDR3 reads TGTGCCGGTAGGCGGGACAGGGTAGGGGTGCAGTACTTC. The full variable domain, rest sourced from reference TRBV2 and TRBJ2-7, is EPEVTQTPSHQVTQMGQEVILRCVPISNHLYFYWYRQILGQKVEFLVSFYNNEISEKSEIFDDQFSVERPDGSNFTLKIRSTKLEDSAMYFCAGRRDRVGVQYFGPGTRLTVT.

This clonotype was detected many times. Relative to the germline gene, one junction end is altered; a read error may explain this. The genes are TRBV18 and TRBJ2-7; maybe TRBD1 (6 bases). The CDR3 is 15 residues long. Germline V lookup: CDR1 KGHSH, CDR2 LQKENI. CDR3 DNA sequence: TGCGCCAGCTCACCAGGGGCAGAGGAGACTTACGAGCAGTACTTC. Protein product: CASSPGAEETYEQYF.

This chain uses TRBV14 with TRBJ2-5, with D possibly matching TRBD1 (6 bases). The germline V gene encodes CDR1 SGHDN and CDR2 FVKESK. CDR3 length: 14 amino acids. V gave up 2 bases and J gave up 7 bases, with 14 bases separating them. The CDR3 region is CASSQRQAKGTQYF. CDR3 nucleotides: TGTGCCAGCAGCCAACGACAGGCCAAGGGGACCCAGTACTTC.

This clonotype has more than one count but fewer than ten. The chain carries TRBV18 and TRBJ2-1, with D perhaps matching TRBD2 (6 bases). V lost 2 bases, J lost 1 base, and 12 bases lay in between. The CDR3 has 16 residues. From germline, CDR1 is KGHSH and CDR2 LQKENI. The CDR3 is CASSPASARSYNEQFF. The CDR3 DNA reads TGTGCCAGCTCACCAGCTAGCGCCCGATCCTACAATGAGCAGTTCTTC.

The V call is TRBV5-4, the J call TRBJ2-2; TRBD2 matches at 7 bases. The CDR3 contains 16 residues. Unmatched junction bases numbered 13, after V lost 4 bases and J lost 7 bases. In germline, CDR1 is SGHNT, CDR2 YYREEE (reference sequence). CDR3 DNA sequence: TGTGCCAGCAGCCCAGGACTAGTCAATCATGACGGGGAGCTGTTTTTT. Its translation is CASSPGLVNHDGELFF.

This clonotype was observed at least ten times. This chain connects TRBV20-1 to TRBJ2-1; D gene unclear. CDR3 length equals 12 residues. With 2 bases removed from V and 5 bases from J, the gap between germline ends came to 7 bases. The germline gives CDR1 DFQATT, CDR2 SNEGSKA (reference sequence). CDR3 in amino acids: CSARPNNNEQFF. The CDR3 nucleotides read TGCAGTGCTAGACCTAACAACAATGAGCAGTTCTTC.

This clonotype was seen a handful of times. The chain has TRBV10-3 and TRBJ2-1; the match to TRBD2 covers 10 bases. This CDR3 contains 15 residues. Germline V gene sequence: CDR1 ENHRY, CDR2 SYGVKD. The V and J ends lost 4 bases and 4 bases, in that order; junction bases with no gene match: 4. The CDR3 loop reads CAISATSGQYNEQFF. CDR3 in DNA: TGTGCCATCAGTGCGACTAGCGGGCAATACAATGAGCAGTTCTTC.

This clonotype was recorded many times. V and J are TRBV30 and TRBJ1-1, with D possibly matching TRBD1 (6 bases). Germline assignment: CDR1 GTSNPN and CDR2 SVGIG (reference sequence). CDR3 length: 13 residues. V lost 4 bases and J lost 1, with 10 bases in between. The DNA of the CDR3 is TGTGCCTGGACCCCGACAGGGAACACTGAAGCTTTCTTT. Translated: CAWTPTGNTEAFF.

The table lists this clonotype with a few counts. The CDR3 coding sequence is TGTGCCACCAGCAGCGGGAGCGGGAGTCTCGATACGCAGTATTTT. The encoded protein is CATSSGSGSLDTQYF. The V gene is TRBV15, the J gene TRBJ2-3, with 8 bases matching TRBD2. The junction had 8 bases not matched to a gene; V was cut back by 3 bases and J by 6 bases. The CDR3 consists of 15 residues. CDR1 and CDR2 (germline): LNHNV, YYDKDF (reference sequence).

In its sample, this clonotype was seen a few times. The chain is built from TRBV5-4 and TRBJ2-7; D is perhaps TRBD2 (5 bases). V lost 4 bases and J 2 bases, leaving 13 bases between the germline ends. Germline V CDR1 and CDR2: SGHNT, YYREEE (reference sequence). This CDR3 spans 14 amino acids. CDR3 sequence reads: CASSPEAQTYEQYF. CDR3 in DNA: TGTGCCAGCAGCCCGGAGGCGCAGACCTACGAGCAGTACTTC.